These 14 T cell receptor beta chains share one sample of origin, sequenced in a study of T cells in Graves' hyperthyroidism and ophthalmopathy. RNA transcripts yielded amplified TCR beta CDR3 regions. Primed by the HTBI set, a first-round RT-PCR was run on the TCR CDR3. TCRdb ran MiXCR on the multiplex PCR reads and lists one entry per CDR3 protein. The data hold under 750,000 distinct CDR3 sequences, with over 15% observed a single time. The source material was blood. These receptors were taken from a woman in her forties or fifties with Graves' hyperthyroidism that later progressed to Graves' ophthalmopathy.

In nucleotides, the CDR3 is TGTGCCAGCAGCTTATACAGGGGGCTTATCTATGGCTACACCTTC. Protein: CASSLYRGLIYGYTF. V gene TRBV5-6 combines with J gene TRBJ1-2; 9 nucleotides agree with TRBD1. Unmatched junction bases numbered 6, after V lost 2 bases and J lost 4 bases. CDR3 length equals 15 residues. Germline CDR1 SGHDT, CDR2 YYEEEE.

The rearrangement uses TRBV20-1 and TRBJ1-5; D is possibly TRBD1 (5 bases). The CDR3 consists of 13 residues. Germline CDR1 reads DFQATT; CDR2 reads SNEGSKA (reference sequence). Trimming removed 5 bases at V and 5 bases at J, with 13 bases between. The CDR3 DNA is TGCAGTGCTGACAAGGGGCTCGATCAGCCCCAGCATTTT. This sequence encodes CSADKGLDQPQHF.

This clonotype occurred a few times. The chain links TRBV6-1 to TRBJ2-2; 16 positions match TRBD2. This CDR3 region has 18 residues. Germline CDR1 MNHNS, CDR2 SASEGT. V shed 6 bases, J shed 5 bases, and the junction held 9 bases outside the gene matches. The CDR3 nucleotides are TGTGCCAGCAGCTGGGGACTAGCGGGGGGGGCAGGGACCGGGGAGCTGTTTTTT. Translating gives CASSWGLAGGAGTGELFF.

This clonotype was recorded many times. The CDR3 DNA reads as TGTGCCAGCAGTTCAGGTTACAATGAAAAACTGTTTTTT. It yields the protein CASSSGYNEKLFF. V is TRBV12-3 or TRBV12-4 and J is TRBJ1-4; no clear D gene. With 4 bases removed from V and 5 bases from J, the gap between germline ends came to 8 bases. This CDR3 has 13 amino acids.

The V and J genes are TRBV5-1 and TRBJ2-5; a weak D match, TRBD2 (7 bases). This CDR3 has 15 residues. Between the trimmed V and J ends, which lost 0 bases and 2 bases, there was a span of 11 bases. In germline, CDR1 is SGHRS, CDR2 YFSETQ. The CDR3 loop is CASSLEAGAQETQYF. The CDR3 DNA reads as TGCGCCAGCAGCTTGGAGGCGGGGGCACAAGAGACCCAGTACTTC. Drawing the rest from reference TRBV5-1 and TRBJ2-5, the complete variable domain is KAGVTQTPRYLIKTRGQQVTLSCSPISGHRSVSWYQQTPGQGLQFLFEYFSETQRNKGNFPGRFSGRQFSNSRSEMNVSTLELGDSALYLCASSLEAGAQETQYFGPGTRLLVL.

This clonotype was seen a handful of times. This rearrangement joins TRBV7-2 to TRBJ2-7, with 8 bases matching TRBD2. Trimming took 1 base from V and 7 from J; bases not matched to a gene: 9. Germline CDR1 SGHTA, CDR2 FQGNSA. This CDR3 is built from 15 residues. The CDR3 here is CASSLVFGGAEEQYF. Written as DNA, the CDR3 is TGTGCCAGCAGCTTAGTGTTCGGGGGGGCAGAAGAGCAGTACTTC.

The V gene is TRBV19, the J gene TRBJ1-5; possibly TRBD1 for D (6 bases). Deletions cut 3 bases from V and 7 bases from J, with 13 bases between. The CDR3 is 14 amino acids. Germline V gene data show CDR1 as LNHDA and CDR2 as SQIVND (reference sequence). The CDR3 DNA sequence: TGTGCCAGTAGTATGGCAGGGGACGGGCAGCCCCAGCATTTT. Amino acid sequence: CASSMAGDGQPQHF.

The chain is built from TRBV6-5 and TRBJ1-6; D is uncertain. The germline CDR1 and CDR2 sequences are MNHEY and SVGAGI. This CDR3 spans 15 amino acids. V lost 0 bases and J 4 bases, leaving 7 bases between the germline ends. The CDR3 nucleotides read TGTGCCAGCAGTTACTCGAGGGATTATAATTCACCCCTCCACTTT. Translated, it gives CASSYSRDYNSPLHF.

As regards this clonotype: The conserved closing phenylalanine or tryptophan is absent in this CDR3, likely reflecting a read error. This rearrangement joins TRBV7-9 to TRBJ1-1; weak D call: TRBD1 (5 bases). Germline assignment: CDR1 SEHNR and CDR2 FQNEAQ (reference sequence). CDR3 length: 14 amino acids. V was cut by 5 bases and J by 4 bases, with 14 bases left in between. The CDR3 here is CASSPLGGGTEAFL. In nucleotides, the CDR3 is TGTGCCAGCAGCCCCCTCGGGGGGGGCACTGAAGCTTTCCTT.

A few counts support this clonotype. The chain joins TRBV27 to TRBJ2-5, with TRBD2 as a possible D gene (6 bases). V dropped 3 bases and J dropped 2 bases, with 16 bases sitting between them. Germline-derived CDR1 and CDR2 are MNHEY and SMNVEV (reference sequence). There are 16 residues in the CDR3. The CDR3 coding sequence is TGTGCCAGCAGTTTGGGAGGACTACGTACTCAAGAGACCCAGTACTTC. Protein product: CASSLGGLRTQETQYF.

This clonotype has just a few counts. The chain links TRBV27 to TRBJ2-6, with D unclear. This CDR3 spans 18 amino acids. Between the trimmed V and J ends, which lost 3 bases and 1 base, there was a span of 16 bases. Germline V gene data show CDR1 as MNHEY and CDR2 as SMNVEV (reference sequence). The CDR3 loop reads CASSFLSTALSGANVLTF. Written as DNA, the CDR3 is TGTGCCAGCAGTTTCTTGTCCACTGCGTTGTCTGGGGCCAACGTCCTGACTTTC.

This chain connects TRBV19 to TRBJ2-2; D not resolved. The germline V gene has CDR1 LNHDA and CDR2 SQIVND (reference sequence). This CDR3 spans 17 amino acids. Trimming stripped 1 base from V and 0 bases from J, with 12 bases between. The CDR3: CASSIGGVTANTGELFF. The CDR3, as DNA: TGTGCCAGTAGTATAGGTGGGGTAACTGCGAACACCGGGGAGCTGTTTTTT.

V is TRBV24-1 and J is TRBJ1-1; D is perhaps TRBD1 (5 bases). Germline loops: CDR1 KGHDR, CDR2 SFDVKD. V lost 3 bases to trimming and J lost 5 bases, with 18 bases between them. This CDR3 has 16 residues. Here the CDR3 reads CATSDTDEGSGTEAFF. The CDR3 coding sequence is TGTGCCACCAGTGATACCGACGAGGGGTCGGGAACTGAAGCTTTCTTT.

As regards this clonotype: This may be a read error: a much more frequent sequence differs by one nucleotide. The J gene is TRBJ2-1, the V gene TRBV3-1; D is unresolved. Germline V gene data show CDR1 as LGHDT and CDR2 as YNNKEL (reference sequence). This CDR3 spans 14 amino acids. The CDR3 coding sequence is TGTGCCAGCAGCCTCACAGACTCCTACGATGAGCAGTTCTTC. Translation: CASSLTDSYDEQFF.